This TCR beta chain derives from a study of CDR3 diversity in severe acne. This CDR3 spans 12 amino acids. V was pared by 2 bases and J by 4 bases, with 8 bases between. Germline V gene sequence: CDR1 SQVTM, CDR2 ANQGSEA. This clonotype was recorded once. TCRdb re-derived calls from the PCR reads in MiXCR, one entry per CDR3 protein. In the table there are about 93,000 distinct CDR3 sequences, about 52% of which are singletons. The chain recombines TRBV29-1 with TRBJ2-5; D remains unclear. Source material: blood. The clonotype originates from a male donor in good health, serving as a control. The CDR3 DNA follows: TGCAGCGTTGAAACGACGGGAGAGACCCAGTACTTC. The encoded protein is CSVETTGETQYF.